The clone carrying this TCR beta chain has more than one count but fewer than ten. These data originate in a study of response to subunit inactivated influenza vaccine. MiXCR, run by TCRdb on the RT-PCR reads, gives a single entry per CDR3 protein. The data contain some 600,000 distinct CDR3 sequences, approximately 14% of them singletons. V was trimmed by 8 bases and J by 3 bases, leaving 10 bases between them. Germline lookup yields CDR1 SEHNR and CDR2 FQNEAQ (reference sequence). The CDR3 contains 12 residues. The receptor was derived from a man between 45 and 60 years old who received an inactivated influenza vaccine. The V call is TRBV7-9, the J call TRBJ1-2; no definite D call. Sequenced here: PBMCs from blood, sampled 14 to 15 days before vaccination. CDR3 residues: CASSQDYYGYTF. In DNA form, the CDR3 reads TGTGCCAGCTCCCAGGATTACTATGGCTACACCTTC.